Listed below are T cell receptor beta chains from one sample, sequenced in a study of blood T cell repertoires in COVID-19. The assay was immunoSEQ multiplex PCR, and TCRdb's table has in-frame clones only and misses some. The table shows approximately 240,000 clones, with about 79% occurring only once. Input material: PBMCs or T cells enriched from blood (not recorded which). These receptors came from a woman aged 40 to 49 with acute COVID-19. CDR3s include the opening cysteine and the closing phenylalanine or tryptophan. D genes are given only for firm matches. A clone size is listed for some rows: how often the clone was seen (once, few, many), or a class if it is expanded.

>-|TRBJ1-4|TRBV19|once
CASSTDRVNEKLFF
TGTGCCAGTAGTACGGACAGAGTTAATGAAAAACTGTTTTTT
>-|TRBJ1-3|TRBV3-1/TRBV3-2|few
CASSQTYRGLAGNTIYF
TGTGCCAGCAGCCAAACCTACCGGGGACTTGCTGGAAACACCATATATTTT
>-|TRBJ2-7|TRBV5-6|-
CASSFQGHEQYF
TGTGCCAGCAGCTTCCAGGGGCACGAGCAGTACTTC
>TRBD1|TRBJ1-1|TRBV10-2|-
CASWDRGEAFF
TGCGCCAGCTGGGACAGGGGAGAAGCTTTCTTT
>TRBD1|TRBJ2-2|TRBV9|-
CASSATQGVGTGELFF
TGTGCCAGCAGCGCCACACAGGGGGTGGGCACCGGGGAGCTGTTTTTT
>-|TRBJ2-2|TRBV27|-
CASSFPGTGELFF
TGTGCCAGCAGTTTCCCGGGCACCGGGGAGCTGTTTTTT
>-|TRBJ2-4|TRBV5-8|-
CASSTGQLAKNIQYF
TGTGCCAGCAGCACCGGACAGCTAGCCAAAAACATTCAGTACTTC
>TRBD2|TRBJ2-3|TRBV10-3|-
CATGTSGGHGDTQYF
TGTGCCACCGGGACTAGCGGGGGGCATGGAGATACGCAGTATTTT
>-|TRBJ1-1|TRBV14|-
CASSLSGRGARDTEAFF
TGTGCCAGCAGCCTTTCAGGGAGGGGGGCGCGGGACACTGAAGCTTTCTTT
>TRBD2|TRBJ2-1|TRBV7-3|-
CASSPTQLAGAYNEQFF
TGTGCCAGCAGTCCAACCCAACTAGCGGGTGCCTACAATGAGCAGTTCTTC
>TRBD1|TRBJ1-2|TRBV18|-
CASSLEGQSGYTF
TGTGCCAGCTCCCTAGAGGGACAGAGTGGCTACACCTTC
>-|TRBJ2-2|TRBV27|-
CASRFNTGELFF
TGTGCCAGTAGATTTAACACCGGGGAGCTGTTTTTT
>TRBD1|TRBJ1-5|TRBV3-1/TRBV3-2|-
CASSLGDSRSNQPQHF
TGTGCCAGCAGCCTCGGGGACAGTCGTAGCAATCAGCCCCAGCATTTT
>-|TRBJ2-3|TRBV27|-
CAGTAKGAQYF
TGCGCCGGGACTGCCAAAGGGGCGCAGTATTTT
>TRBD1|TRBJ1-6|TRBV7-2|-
CASRISQGVNSPLHF
TGTGCCAGCAGGATTAGTCAGGGGGTTAATTCACCCCTCCACTTT
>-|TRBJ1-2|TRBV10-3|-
CAISESGREGYTF
TGTGCCATCAGTGAGTCGGGGAGGGAAGGCTACACCTTC
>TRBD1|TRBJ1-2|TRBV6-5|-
CASTDRVGYGYTF
TGTGCCAGCACCGACAGGGTGGGCTATGGCTACACCTTC
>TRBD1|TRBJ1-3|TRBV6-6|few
CASSYGAGGSGNTIYF
TGTGCCAGCAGTTACGGGGCAGGGGGTTCTGGAAACACCATATATTTT
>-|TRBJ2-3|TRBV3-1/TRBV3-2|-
CASSHGGSTDTQYF
TGTGCCAGCAGCCATGGCGGGAGCACAGATACGCAGTATTTT
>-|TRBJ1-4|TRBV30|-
CAWSGGLVEKLFF
TGTGCCTGGAGTGGGGGGCTGGTGGAAAAACTGTTTTTT
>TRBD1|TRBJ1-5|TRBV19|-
CASSTAGGLQPQHF
TGTGCCAGTAGTACGGCAGGGGGCCTTCAGCCCCAGCATTTT
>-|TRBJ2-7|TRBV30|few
CATEVGYEQYF
TGTGCCACGGAGGTCGGGTACGAGCAGTACTTC
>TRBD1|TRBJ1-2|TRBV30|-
CAWSVAGGSVGYTF
TGTGCCTGGAGTGTGGCAGGGGGTTCGGTTGGCTACACCTTC
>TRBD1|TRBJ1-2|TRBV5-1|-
CASSLAGQGGYTF
TGCGCCAGCAGCTTGGCCGGACAGGGGGGCTACACCTTC
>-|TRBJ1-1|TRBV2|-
CASDRGGKEAFF
TGTGCCAGCGATCGTGGAGGCAAAGAAGCTTTCTTT
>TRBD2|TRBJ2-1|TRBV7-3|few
CASSNPGGLAGIYNEQFF
TGTGCCAGCAGCAACCCGGGGGGACTAGCGGGAATTTACAATGAGCAGTTCTTC
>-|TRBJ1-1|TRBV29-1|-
CSVEVYWSQESWSGQNTEAFF
TGCAGCGTTGAAGTCTATTGGTCCCAGGAGTCGTGGTCAGGGCAGAACACTGAAGCTTTCTTT
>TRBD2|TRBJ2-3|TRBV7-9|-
CASSPWASLSGGATDTQYF
TGTGCCAGCAGCCCCTGGGCTTCTCTTAGCGGGGGGGCAACAGATACGCAGTATTTT
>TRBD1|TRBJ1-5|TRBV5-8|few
CASSFTGGKQPQHF
TGTGCCAGCAGCTTTACAGGGGGAAAGCAGCCCCAGCATTTT
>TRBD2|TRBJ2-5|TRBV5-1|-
CASSPRLAGAETQYF
TGCGCCAGCAGCCCAAGACTAGCGGGAGCAGAGACCCAGTACTTC
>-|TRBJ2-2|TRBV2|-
CASGGGVKAGELFF
TGTGCCAGCGGAGGAGGGGTGAAGGCCGGGGAGCTGTTTTTT
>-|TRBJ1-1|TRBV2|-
CARPGKAAFF
TGTGCCAGGCCGGGAAAGGCGGCTTTCTTT
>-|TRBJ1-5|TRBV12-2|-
CASRLAPLDRGDQPQHF
TGTGCAAGTCGCTTAGCTCCCCTGGACAGGGGGGATCAGCCCCAGCATTTT
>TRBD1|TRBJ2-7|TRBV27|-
CASSFSGTGVEQYF
TGTGCCAGCAGTTTTTCCGGGACAGGGGTCGAGCAGTACTTC
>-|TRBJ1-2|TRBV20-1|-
CSALTQGSTF
TGCAGTGCCCTCACCCAGGGTTCCACCTTC
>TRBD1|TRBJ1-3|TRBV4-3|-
CASSQDRGPGNTIYF
TGCGCCAGCAGCCAAGATAGGGGGCCTGGAAACACCATATATTTT
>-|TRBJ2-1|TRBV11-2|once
CASSLEPSAIWPYNEQFF
TGTGCCAGCAGCTTAGAGCCTAGCGCGATATGGCCCTACAATGAGCAGTTCTTC
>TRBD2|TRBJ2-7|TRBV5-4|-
CASSPGTSGSRYEQYF
TGTGCCAGCAGCCCGGGGACTAGCGGGAGTAGGTACGAGCAGTACTTC
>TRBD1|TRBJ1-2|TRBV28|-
CASSLDRVGYGYTF
TGTGCCAGCAGTTTGGACAGGGTGGGGTATGGCTACACCTTC
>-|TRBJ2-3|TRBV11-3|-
CASSLSVGIAADTQYF
TGTGCCAGCAGCTTATCAGTTGGTATCGCGGCAGATACGCAGTATTTT
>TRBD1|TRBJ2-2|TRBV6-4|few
CASSDSGDSGELFF
TGTGCCAGCAGTGACTCTGGGGACAGCGGGGAGCTGTTTTTT
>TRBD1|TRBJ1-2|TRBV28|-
CASSKQGHYGYTF
TGTGCCAGCAGTAAACAGGGGCACTATGGCTACACCTTC
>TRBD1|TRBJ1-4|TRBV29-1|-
CSVRTGGRATNEKLFF
TGCAGCGTTCGGACAGGGGGCCGAGCAACTAATGAAAAACTGTTTTTT
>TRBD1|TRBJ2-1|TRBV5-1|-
CASSATGTGGGNEQFF
TGCGCCAGCAGCGCAACCGGGACAGGGGGTGGAAATGAGCAGTTCTTC
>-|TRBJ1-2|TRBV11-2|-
CASSPLTVPNYGYTF
TGTGCCAGCAGCCCCTTGACAGTACCTAACTATGGCTACACCTTC
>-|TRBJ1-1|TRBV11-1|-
CASTYSSGRKFEAFF
TGTGCCAGCACCTACTCGTCAGGGAGGAAATTTGAAGCTTTCTTT
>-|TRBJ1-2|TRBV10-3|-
CAISEGGRNYGYTF
TGTGCCATCAGTGAGGGAGGGAGGAACTATGGCTACACCTTC
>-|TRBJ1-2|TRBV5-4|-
CASSLAGVSGPLNYGYTF
TGTGCCAGCAGCTTGGCGGGGGTGAGCGGGCCCCTTAACTATGGCTACACCTTC
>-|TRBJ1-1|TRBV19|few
CASSIPRRGMNTEAFF
TGTGCCAGTAGTATCCCCCGCAGGGGAATGAACACTGAAGCTTTCTTT
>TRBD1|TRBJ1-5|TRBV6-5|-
CASSTDRGGNQPQHF
TGTGCCAGCAGTACCGACAGGGGTGGCAATCAGCCCCAGCATTTT